This T cell receptor (beta chain) was profiled in a study of blood T cell repertoires in COVID-19. Study overall: The study drew acute and convalescent COVID-19 samples from the United States, Italy and Spain. T cells, B-cell-depleted T cells, or PBMCs supplied cDNA or gDNA.

As originally analysed: Amplification from reference gene primers served as the basis for estimated nucleated cell counts. TCRdb's table, derived via immunoSEQ multiplex PCR, lists solely in-frame clones and lacks some. Clone size and V and J calls were adopted from that table, with D and trimming inferred from the DNA. The sample has roughly 100,000 clones, about nine tenths seen once. Material for sequencing was peripheral blood. This clonotype was obtained from a man between 18 and 35 years old with acute or convalescent COVID-19.

CDR3 residues: CASSVEPQEWGYTF. The DNA for the CDR3 is TGTGCCAGCAGCGTAGAACCACAGGAATGGGGCTACACCTTC. The chain combines TRBV9 with TRBJ1-2, with D possibly matching TRBD1 (5 bases). V lost 0 bases, J lost 8 bases, and 14 bases lay in between. There are 14 residues in the CDR3. The germline V gene encodes CDR1 SGDLS and CDR2 YYNGEE.